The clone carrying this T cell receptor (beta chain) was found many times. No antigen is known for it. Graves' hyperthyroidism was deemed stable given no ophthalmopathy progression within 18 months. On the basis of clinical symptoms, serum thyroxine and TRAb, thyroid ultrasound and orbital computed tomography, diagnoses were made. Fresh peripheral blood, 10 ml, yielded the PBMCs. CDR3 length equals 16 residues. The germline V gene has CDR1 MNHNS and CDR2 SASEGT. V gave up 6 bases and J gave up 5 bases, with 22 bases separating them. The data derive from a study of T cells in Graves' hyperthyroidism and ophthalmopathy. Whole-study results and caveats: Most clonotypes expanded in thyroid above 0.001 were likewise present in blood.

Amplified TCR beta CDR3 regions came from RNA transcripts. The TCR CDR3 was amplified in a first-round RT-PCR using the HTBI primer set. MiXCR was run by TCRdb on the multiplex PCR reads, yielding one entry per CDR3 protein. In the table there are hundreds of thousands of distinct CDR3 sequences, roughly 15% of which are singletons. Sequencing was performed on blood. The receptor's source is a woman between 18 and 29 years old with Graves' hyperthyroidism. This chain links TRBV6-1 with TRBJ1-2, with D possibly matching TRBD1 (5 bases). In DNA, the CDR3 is TGTGCCAGCAGGTCTGGATCAGGGCTAGTCCGATATGGCTACACCTTC. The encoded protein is CASRSGSGLVRYGYTF.